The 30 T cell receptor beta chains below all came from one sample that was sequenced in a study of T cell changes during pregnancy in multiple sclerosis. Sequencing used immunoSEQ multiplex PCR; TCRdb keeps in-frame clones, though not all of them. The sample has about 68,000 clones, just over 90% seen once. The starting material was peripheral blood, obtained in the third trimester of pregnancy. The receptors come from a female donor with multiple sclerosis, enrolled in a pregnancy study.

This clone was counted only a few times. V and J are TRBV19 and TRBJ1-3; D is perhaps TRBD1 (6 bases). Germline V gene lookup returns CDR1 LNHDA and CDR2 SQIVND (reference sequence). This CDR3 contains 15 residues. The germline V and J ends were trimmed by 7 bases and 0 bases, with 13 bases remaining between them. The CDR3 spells CASTLGQSSGNTIYF. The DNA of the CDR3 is TGTGCCAGTACCCTAGGACAGAGCTCTGGAAACACCATATATTTT.

Written as DNA, the CDR3 is TGTGCCAGCAGCGCTGGGACAGGGGGCACAGATACGCAGTATTTT. Translated: CASSAGTGGTDTQYF. The rearrangement joins TRBV7-9 to TRBJ2-3, with 10 bases lining up with TRBD1. V dropped 5 bases and J dropped 1; count of bases not matched to a gene: 3. CDR3 length: 15 residues. The V gene's germline CDR1 is SEHNR and CDR2 FQNEAQ (reference sequence).

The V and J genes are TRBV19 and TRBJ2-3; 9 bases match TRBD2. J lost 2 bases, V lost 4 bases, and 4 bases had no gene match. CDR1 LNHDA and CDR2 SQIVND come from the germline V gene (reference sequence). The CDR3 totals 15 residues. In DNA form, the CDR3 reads TGTGCCAGTAGTAGGCAGCGGGAGGCCACAGATACGCAGTATTTT. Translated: CASSRQREATDTQYF.

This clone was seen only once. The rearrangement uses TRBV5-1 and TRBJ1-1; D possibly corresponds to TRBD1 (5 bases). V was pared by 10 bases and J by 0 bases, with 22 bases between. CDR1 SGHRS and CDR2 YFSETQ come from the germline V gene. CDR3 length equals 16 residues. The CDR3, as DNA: TGCGCCTCCTGGCTAACGGCAGGGCCGATGAACACTGAAGCTTTCTTT. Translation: CASWLTAGPMNTEAFF.

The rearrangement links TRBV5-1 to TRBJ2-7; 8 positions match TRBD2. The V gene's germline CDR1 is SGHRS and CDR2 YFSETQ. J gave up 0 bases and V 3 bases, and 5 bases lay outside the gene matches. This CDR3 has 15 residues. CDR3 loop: CASSSIAGTSYEQYF. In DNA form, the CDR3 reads TGCGCCAGCAGCTCTATAGCGGGAACCTCCTACGAGCAGTACTTC.

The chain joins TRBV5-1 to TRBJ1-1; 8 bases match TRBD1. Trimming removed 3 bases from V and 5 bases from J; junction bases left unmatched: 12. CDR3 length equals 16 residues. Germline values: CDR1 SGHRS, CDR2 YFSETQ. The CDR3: CASSSPAGQGGTEAFF. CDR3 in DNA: TGCGCCAGCAGCTCCCCCGCCGGACAGGGCGGAACTGAAGCTTTCTTT. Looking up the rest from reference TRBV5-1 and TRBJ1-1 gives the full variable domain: KAGVTQTPRYLIKTRGQQVTLSCSPISGHRSVSWYQQTPGQGLQFLFEYFSETQRNKGNFPGRFSGRQFSNSRSEMNVSTLELGDSALYLCASSSPAGQGGTEAFFGQGTRLTVV.

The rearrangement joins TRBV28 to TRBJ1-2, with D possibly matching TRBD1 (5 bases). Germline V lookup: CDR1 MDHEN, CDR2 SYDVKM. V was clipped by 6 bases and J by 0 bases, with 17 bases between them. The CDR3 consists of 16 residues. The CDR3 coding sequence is TGTGCCAGCAGGAAGACAGTGAGACGCTCTAACTATGGCTACACCTTC. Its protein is CASRKTVRRSNYGYTF.

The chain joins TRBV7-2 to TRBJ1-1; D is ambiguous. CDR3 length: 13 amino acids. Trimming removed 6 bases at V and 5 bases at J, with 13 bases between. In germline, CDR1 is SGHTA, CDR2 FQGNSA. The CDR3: CASRRAAPTEAFF. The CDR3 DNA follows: TGTGCCAGCAGGCGGGCAGCTCCGACTGAAGCTTTCTTT.

CDR3 residues: CASSGTTYEQYF. CDR3 nucleotides: TGCGCCAGCAGCGGGACAACCTACGAGCAGTACTTC. This rearrangement joins TRBV5-1 to TRBJ2-7; tentatively, D is TRBD1 (6 bases). Trimming left V 4 bases short and J 2 bases short, with 7 bases between. Germline V CDR1 and CDR2: SGHRS, YFSETQ. The CDR3 loop spans 12 amino acids.

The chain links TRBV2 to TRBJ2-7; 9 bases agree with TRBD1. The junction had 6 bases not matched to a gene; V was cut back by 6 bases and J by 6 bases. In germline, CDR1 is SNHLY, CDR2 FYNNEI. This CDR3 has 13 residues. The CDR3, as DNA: TGTGCCAGCAGAGTGGACAGGGGCGGCGAGCAGTACTTC. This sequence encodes CASRVDRGGEQYF. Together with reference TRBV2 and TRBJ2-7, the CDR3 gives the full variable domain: EPEVTQTPSHQVTQMGQEVILRCVPISNHLYFYWYRQILGQKVEFLVSFYNNEISEKSEIFDDQFSVERPDGSNFTLKIRSTKLEDSAMYFCASRVDRGGEQYFGPGTRLTVT.

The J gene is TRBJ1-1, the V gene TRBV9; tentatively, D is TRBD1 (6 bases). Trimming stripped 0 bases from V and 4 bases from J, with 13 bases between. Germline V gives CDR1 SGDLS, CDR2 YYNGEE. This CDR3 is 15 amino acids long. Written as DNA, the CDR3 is TGTGCCAGCAGCGTAGACCCAGGGGCGAGCACTGAAGCTTTCTTT. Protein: CASSVDPGASTEAFF.

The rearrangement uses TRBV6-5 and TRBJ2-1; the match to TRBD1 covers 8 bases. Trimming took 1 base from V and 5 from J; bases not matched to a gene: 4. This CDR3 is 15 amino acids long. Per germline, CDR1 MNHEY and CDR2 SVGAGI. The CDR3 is CASSYFRTGNNEQFF. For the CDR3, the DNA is TGTGCCAGCAGTTACTTCAGGACAGGGAACAATGAGCAGTTCTTC.

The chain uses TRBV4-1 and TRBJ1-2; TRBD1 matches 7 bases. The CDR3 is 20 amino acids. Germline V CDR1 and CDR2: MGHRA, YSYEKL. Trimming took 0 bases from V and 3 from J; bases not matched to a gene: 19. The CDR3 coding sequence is TGCGCCAGCAGCCAAGATAAAGGACAGGAGTCGGGGGGGGACGACTATGGCTACACCTTC. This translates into CASSQDKGQESGGDDYGYTF.

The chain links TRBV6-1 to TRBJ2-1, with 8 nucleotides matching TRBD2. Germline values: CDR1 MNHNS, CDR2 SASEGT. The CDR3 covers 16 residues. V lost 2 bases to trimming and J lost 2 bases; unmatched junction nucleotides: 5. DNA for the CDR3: TGTGCCAGCAGTGAATTAGCGGGACGTCCCTACAATGAGCAGTTCTTC. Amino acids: CASSELAGRPYNEQFF.

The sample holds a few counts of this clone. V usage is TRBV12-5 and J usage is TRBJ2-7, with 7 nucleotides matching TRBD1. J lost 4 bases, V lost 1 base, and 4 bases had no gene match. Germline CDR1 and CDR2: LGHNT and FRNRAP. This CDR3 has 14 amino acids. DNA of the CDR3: TGTGCTAGTGGTTTGGGGACAGGTCTTTACGAGCAGTACTTC. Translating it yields CASGLGTGLYEQYF. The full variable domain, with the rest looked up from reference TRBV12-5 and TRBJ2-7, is DARVTQTPRHKVTEMGQEVTMRCQPILGHNTVFWYRQTMMQGLELLAYFRNRAPLDDSGMPKDRFSAEMPDATLATLKIQPSEPRDSAVYFCASGLGTGLYEQYFGPGTRLTVT.

The CDR3, as DNA: TGTGCCAGCAGTCCCGGACTAGCGGGGGCGAGCTACGAGCAGTACTTC. The encoded protein is CASSPGLAGASYEQYF. The chain links TRBV27 to TRBJ2-7, with 13 bases fitting TRBD2. The CDR3 runs 16 residues. With V trimmed by 5 bases and J by 3 bases, 7 bases remained unmatched. CDR1 and CDR2 (germline): MNHEY, SMNVEV (reference sequence).

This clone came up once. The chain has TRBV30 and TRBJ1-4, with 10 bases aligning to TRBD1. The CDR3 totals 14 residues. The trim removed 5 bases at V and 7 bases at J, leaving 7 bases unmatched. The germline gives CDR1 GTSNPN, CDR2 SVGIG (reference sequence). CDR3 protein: CAWAYRQGAEKLFF. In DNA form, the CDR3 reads TGTGCCTGGGCCTACAGACAGGGGGCTGAAAAACTGTTTTTT.

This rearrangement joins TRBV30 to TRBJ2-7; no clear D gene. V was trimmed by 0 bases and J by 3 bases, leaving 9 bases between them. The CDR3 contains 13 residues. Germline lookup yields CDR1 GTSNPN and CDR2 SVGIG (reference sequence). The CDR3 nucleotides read TGTGCCTGGAGTGTAAACAGTAACTACGAGCAGTACTTC. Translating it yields CAWSVNSNYEQYF.

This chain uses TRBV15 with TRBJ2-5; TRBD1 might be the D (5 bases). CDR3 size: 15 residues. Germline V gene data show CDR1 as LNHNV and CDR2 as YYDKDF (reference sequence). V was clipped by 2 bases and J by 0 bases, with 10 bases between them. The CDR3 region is CATSRPDSYQETQYF. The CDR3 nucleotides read TGTGCCACCAGCAGACCCGACAGTTACCAAGAGACCCAGTACTTC. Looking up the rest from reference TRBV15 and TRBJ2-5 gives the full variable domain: DAMVIQNPRYQVTQFGKPVTLSCSQTLNHNVMYWYQQKSSQAPKLLFHYYDKDFNNEADTPDNFQSRRPNTSFCFLDIRSPGLGDTAMYLCATSRPDSYQETQYFGPGTRLLVL.

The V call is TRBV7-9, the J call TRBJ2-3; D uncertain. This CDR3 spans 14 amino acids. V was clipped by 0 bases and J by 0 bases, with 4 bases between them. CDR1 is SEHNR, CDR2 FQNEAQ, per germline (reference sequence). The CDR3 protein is CASSLARSTDTQYF. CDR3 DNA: TGTGCCAGCAGCTTAGCGCGAAGCACAGATACGCAGTATTTT.

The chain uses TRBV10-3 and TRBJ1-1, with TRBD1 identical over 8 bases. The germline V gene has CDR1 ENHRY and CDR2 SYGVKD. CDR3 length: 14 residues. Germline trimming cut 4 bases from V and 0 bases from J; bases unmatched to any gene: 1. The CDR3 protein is CAISGTGLNTEAFF. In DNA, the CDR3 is TGTGCCATCAGTGGGACAGGGCTGAACACTGAAGCTTTCTTT.

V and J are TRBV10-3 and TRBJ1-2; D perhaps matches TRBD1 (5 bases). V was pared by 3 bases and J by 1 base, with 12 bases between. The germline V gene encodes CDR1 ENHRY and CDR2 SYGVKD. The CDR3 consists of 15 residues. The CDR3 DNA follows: TGTGCCATCAGTGACCCTGCGGGGGTTAACTATGGCTACACCTTC. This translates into CAISDPAGVNYGYTF.

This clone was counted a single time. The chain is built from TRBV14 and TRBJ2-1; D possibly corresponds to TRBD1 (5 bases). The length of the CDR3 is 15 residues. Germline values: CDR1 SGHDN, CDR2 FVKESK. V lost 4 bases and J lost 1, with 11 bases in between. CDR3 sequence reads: CASSPWQGSYNEQFF. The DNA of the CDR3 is TGTGCCAGCAGCCCTTGGCAGGGATCCTACAATGAGCAGTTCTTC.

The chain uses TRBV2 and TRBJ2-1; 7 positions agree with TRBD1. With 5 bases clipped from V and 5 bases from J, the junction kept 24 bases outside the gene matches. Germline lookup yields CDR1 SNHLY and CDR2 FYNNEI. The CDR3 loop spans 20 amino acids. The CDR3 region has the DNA TGTGCCAGCAGTTATACCAGTCGGGCCGTAGACAGGGATTTGGACAATGAGCAGTTCTTC. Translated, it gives CASSYTSRAVDRDLDNEQFF.

The CDR3 bases are TGTGCCAGCAGCTCCTACAGGGGGCGAGGCGAGCAGTACTTC. This codes for CASSSYRGRGEQYF. This chain joins TRBV11-3 and TRBJ2-7, with 9 bases aligning to TRBD1. This CDR3 spans 14 amino acids. V gave up 4 bases and J gave up 6 bases; unmatched junction bases: 7. Per germline, CDR1 SGHNT and CDR2 YENEEA.

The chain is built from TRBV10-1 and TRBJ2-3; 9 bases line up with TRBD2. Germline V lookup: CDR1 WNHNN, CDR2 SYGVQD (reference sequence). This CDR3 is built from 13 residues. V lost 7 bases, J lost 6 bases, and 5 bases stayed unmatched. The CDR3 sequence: CASKREAFDTQYF. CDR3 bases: TGCGCCAGCAAGCGGGAGGCGTTCGATACGCAGTATTTT.

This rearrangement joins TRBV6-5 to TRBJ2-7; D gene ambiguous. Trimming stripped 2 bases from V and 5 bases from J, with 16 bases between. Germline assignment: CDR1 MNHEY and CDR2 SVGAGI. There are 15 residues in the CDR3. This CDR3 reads CASSYDGRRDNEQYF. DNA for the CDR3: TGTGCCAGCAGTTACGATGGTAGAAGAGATAACGAGCAGTACTTC.

The CDR3 bases are TGTGCCAGCAGCGTAGATCCCGGGGAGTTCACAACGGTCTATGGCTACACCTTC. It yields the protein CASSVDPGEFTTVYGYTF. V and J are TRBV9 and TRBJ1-2, with no clear D. Germline V gene lookup returns CDR1 SGDLS and CDR2 YYNGEE. CDR3 length: 18 amino acids. Trimming removed 0 bases at V and 4 bases at J, with 22 bases between.

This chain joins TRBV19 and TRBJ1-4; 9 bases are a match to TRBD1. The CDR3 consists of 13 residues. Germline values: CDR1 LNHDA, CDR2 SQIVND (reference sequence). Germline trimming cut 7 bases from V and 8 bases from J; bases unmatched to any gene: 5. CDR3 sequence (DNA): TGTGCCAGTACCGGGACAGGGACAGAAAAACTGTTTTTT. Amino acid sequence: CASTGTGTEKLFF.

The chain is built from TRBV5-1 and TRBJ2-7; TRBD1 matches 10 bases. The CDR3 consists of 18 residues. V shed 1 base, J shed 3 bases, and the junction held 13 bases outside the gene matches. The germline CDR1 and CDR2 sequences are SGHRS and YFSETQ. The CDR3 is CASSLLGTGDLFVYEQYF. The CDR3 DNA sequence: TGCGCCAGCAGCTTGCTAGGGACAGGGGATCTATTCGTCTACGAGCAGTACTTC.